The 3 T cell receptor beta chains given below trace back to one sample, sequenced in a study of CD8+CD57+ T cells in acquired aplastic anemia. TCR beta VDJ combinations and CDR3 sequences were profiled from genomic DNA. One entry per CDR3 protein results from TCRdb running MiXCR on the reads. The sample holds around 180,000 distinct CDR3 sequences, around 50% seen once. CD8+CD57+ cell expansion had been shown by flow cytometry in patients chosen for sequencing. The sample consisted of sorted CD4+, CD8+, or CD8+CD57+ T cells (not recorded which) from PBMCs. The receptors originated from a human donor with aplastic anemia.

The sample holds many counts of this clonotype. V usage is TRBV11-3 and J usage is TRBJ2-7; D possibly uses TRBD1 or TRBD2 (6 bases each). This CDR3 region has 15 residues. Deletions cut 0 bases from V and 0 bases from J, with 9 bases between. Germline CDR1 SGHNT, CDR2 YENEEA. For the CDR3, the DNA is TGTGCCAGCAGCTTAGAGGGGGGCCTCTCCTACGAGCAGTACTTC. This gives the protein CASSLEGGLSYEQYF.

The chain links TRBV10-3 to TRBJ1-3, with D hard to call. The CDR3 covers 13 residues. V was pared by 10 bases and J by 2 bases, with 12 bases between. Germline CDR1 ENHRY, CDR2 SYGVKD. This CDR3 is CASGPRTGNTIYF. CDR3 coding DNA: TGTGCCAGCGGGCCTCGTACTGGAAACACCATATATTTT.

CDR3 sequence: CAWSLRGSDYGYTF. CDR3 sequence (DNA): TGTGCCTGGTCTCTTCGGGGATCGGACTATGGCTACACCTTC. This chain joins TRBV30 and TRBJ1-2; unclear D gene. Germline CDR1 GTSNPN, CDR2 SVGIG (reference sequence). This CDR3 is 14 amino acids long. The ends were cut back, 5 bases at V and 3 bases at J, with 16 bases in the middle.